This TCR beta chain came from a study of OX40 agonist ivuxolimab in advanced cancers. Looking at the study overall: Patients assigned to dose escalation were diagnosed with hepatocellular carcinoma, melanoma, renal cell or head and neck cancer.

V was clipped by 6 bases and J by 1 base; unmatched bases: 4. The CDR3 spans 15 residues. Germline lookup yields CDR1 MNHEY and CDR2 SMNVEV (reference sequence). Study-wide findings and caveats: Partly responding patients at 0.1-3.0 mg/kg showed some of the smallest clonal expansion.

Baseline, cycle 4 day 1, and cycle 7 day 1 were the blood sampling points. Concerning this clone: Its matching antigen is unknown.

Sequenced by immunoSEQ multiplex PCR; TCRdb stores in-frame clones only, minus some. The sample holds approximately 56,000 clones; 75% to 85% are singletons and the top ten take nearly 0.7%. Source: CD4+ or CD8+ T cells sorted from blood, taken in a trial of the OX40 agonist ivuxolimab. The source of this sequence is an adult with an advanced solid tumor such as melanoma, head and neck, liver or kidney cancer. V and J are TRBV27 and TRBJ2-2, with 8 bases identical to TRBD1. The CDR3 region is CASSKTGVNTGELFF. The DNA of the CDR3 is TGTGCCAGCAGCAAGACAGGGGTGAACACCGGGGAGCTGTTTTTT.